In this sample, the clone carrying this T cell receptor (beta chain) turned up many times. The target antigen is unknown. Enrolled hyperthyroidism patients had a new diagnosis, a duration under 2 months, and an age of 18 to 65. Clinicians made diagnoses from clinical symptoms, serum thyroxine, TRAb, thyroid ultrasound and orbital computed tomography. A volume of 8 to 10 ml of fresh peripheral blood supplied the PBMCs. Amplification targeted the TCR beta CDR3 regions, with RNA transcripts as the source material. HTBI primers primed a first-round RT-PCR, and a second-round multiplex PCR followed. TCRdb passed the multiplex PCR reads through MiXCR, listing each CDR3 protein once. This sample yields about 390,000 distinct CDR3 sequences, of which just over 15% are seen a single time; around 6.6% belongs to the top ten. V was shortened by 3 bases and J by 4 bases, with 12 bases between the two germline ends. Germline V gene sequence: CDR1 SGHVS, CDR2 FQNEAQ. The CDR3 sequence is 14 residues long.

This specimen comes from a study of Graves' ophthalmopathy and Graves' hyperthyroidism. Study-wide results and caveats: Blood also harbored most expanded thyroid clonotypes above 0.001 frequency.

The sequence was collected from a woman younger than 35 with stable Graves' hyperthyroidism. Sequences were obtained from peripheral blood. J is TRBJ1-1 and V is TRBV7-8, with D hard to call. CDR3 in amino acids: CASSLGWTSTEAFF. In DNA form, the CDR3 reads TGTGCCAGCAGCTTGGGCTGGACGAGCACTGAAGCTTTCTTT.